This TCR beta chain was sequenced in a study of cytomegalovirus exposure and HLA in healthy donors. The PCR ran on 60 Vbeta and 13 Jbeta primers. The method was immunoSEQ multiplex PCR; TCRdb's version includes in-frame clones alone and lacks a portion of them. The table lists 100,000 to 150,000 clones, roughly 74% of them singletons. V dropped 2 bases and J dropped 4; count of bases not matched to a gene: 6. The CDR3 totals 17 residues. Germline lookup yields CDR1 GTSNPN and CDR2 SVGIG (reference sequence). To note about this clone: Antigen specificity is unknown.

Notes on the study in general: Later analysis reportedly placed an Asian-associated ancestry cluster below the roughly 600-donor mean in N-insertions. In all likelihood, a cluster of highly shared sequence variants was a sequencing artifact.

The receptor was derived from a man in his forties in good health and CMV-seronegative. Sequencing used PBMCs. The V gene is TRBV30, the J gene TRBJ2-3; the match to TRBD2 covers 16 bases. CDR3 sequence: CAWSKGTSGGAADTQYF. Here the CDR3 DNA reads TGTGCCTGGAGTAAAGGGACTAGCGGGGGGGCCGCAGATACGCAGTATTTT. Based on the CDR3 plus reference TRBV30 and TRBJ2-3, the full variable domain is SQTIHQWPATLVQPVGSPLSLECTVEGTSNPNLYWYRQAAGRGLQLLFYSVGIGQISSEVPQNLSASRPQDRQFILSSKKLLLSDSGFYLCAWSKGTSGGAADTQYFGPGTRLTVL.